The rows below give T cell receptor beta chains drawn from one sample of a study of cytomegalovirus exposure and HLA in healthy donors. The method was immunoSEQ multiplex PCR; TCRdb's version includes in-frame clones alone and lacks a portion of them. This sample has about 210,000 clones, with around 76% found just once. Sequenced: PBMCs. These receptors were collected from a man between 40 and 49 years old in good health and CMV-seropositive. CDR3s include the opening cysteine and the closing phenylalanine or tryptophan. A clone size is listed for some rows: how often the clone was seen (once, few, many), or a class if it is expanded.

TRBJ1-5 | 13 | NA | TRBV30 | CAWSVTFNQPQHF
TRBJ2-3 | 15 | NA | TRBV9 | CASSVVGVGSDTQYF
TRBJ2-7 | 14 | NA | TRBV18 | CASSPKSGMYEQYF
TRBJ2-2 | 15 | NA | TRBV2 | CASSNGTSNTGELFF
TRBJ1-3 | 15 | NA | TRBV5-4 | CASSYNGYSGNTIYF
TRBJ1-5 | 16 | once | TRBV2 | CASRELIAGRGQPQHF
TRBJ2-1 | 17 | few | TRBV9 | CASSVFPHTQEANEQFF
TRBJ2-1 | 13 | NA | TRBV6-5 | CASSPPQRNEQFF
TRBJ1-4 | 14 | NA | TRBV18 | CASSLGQEGEKLFF
TRBJ2-1 | 15 | NA | TRBV18 | CASSGIAGGSGEQFF
TRBJ2-1 | 16 | NA | TRBV7-6 | CASSLLAPSSYNEQFF
TRBJ2-3 | 15 | NA | TRBV10-3 | CAISDVAPAADTQYF
TRBJ1-2 | 14 | NA | TRBV19 | CASSIAGGEGGYTF
TRBJ1-6 | 16 | once | TRBV25-1 | CASSDDRGNYNSPLHF
TRBJ2-7 | 15 | NA | TRBV5-6 | CASVPTGADRCEQYF
TRBJ1-2 | 15 | NA | TRBV9 | CASSVGTTGGDGYTF
TRBJ2-1 | 16 | few | TRBV7-9 | CASSLRTSGRYNEQFF
TRBJ2-1 | 16 | NA | TRBV5-8 | CASSLAGGSSYNEQFF
TRBJ1-1 | 15 | once | TRBV19 | CASSIARSLTTEAFF
TRBJ2-2 | 14 | NA | TRBV18 | CASSPGQNTGELFF
TRBJ2-1 | 12 | NA | TRBV5-1 | CASSPPSNEQFF
TRBJ2-1 | 17 | NA | TRBV7-9 | CASSPPGAGVVYNEQFF
TRBJ1-1 | 14 | NA | TRBV6-5 | CASSYQGAGTEAFF
TRBJ2-3 | 17 | NA | TRBV19 | CASSTPTSGKAGDTQYF
TRBJ2-2 | 17 | NA | TRBV7-9 | CASSPRTSGRGVGELFF
TRBJ1-1 | 12 | NA | TRBV7-8 | CASSLGMREAFF
TRBJ2-7 | 16 | NA | TRBV23-1 | CASSLHPQGAEDEQYF
TRBJ1-1 | 13 | NA | TRBV7-2 | CASSPGLNTEAFF
TRBJ2-7 | 14 | NA | TRBV27 | CASSRGGIGYEQYF
TRBJ1-1 | 15 | NA | TRBV10-1 | CASSEGGTGVTEAFF
TRBJ2-5 | 13 | once | TRBV12-5 | CASGPGVQETQYF
TRBJ1-1 | 18 | NA | TRBV11-1 | CASSSPRQGATMNTEAFF
TRBJ2-1 | 13 | NA | TRBV10-2 | CASSDSGNNEQFF
TRBJ1-5 | 16 | NA | TRBV19 | CASSPPDRGSNQPQHF
TRBJ2-7 | 16 | NA | TRBV11-2 | CASSLGIGEYSYEQYF
TRBJ2-1 | 13 | NA | TRBV27 | CASSFRGSNEQFF
TRBJ2-1 | 16 | NA | TRBV29-1 | CSVDGQRDYSYNEQFF
TRBJ2-1 | 22 | NA | TRBV5-1 | CASSSRDRGSLAGGPGYNEQFF
TRBJ1-2 | 11 | NA | TRBV29-1 | CSVALQVGYTF
TRBJ2-3 | 17 | NA | TRBV6-1 | CASSEGLAGGDSDTQYF
TRBJ2-7 | 14 | NA | TRBV6-5 | CASHTPGSSYEQYF